The 29 T cell receptor beta chains presented below share a single source sample, sequenced in a study of CD8 T cells in ankylosing spondylitis. Regarding the study as a whole: Apparently characteristic of ankylosing spondylitis blood was a TCR beta motif (roughly eight highly homologous variants).

These receptors have no known antigen. TCRdb fed the 5' RACE reads into MiXCR, producing one record per CDR3 protein. This repertoire shows 670,000 or so distinct CDR3 sequences, around 20% found once; its top ten account for 15% to 20%. Sequenced: blood, either unsorted or a sorted T cell fraction (not recorded which). Every receptor here comes from a male donor with ankylosing spondylitis.

This clonotype appeared a few times. V and J are TRBV7-6 and TRBJ1-2; tentative D call: TRBD1 (6 bases). V shed 1 base and J shed 4 bases, with 22 bases lying between them. The germline gives CDR1 SGHVS, CDR2 FNYEAQ. The CDR3 spans 18 residues. The CDR3 reads CASSLGPGGEGHSYGYTF. The CDR3 DNA is TGTGCCAGCAGCTTAGGCCCTGGGGGGGAGGGACACTCCTATGGCTACACCTTC.

In its sample, this clonotype was seen many times. This rearrangement joins TRBV12-3 or TRBV12-4 to TRBJ2-1, with D unresolved. V lost 4 bases, J lost 7 bases, and 20 bases lay in between. The CDR3 has 16 amino acids. The CDR3 loop is CASSSDRAQHGNEQFF. The CDR3, as DNA: TGTGCCAGCAGTTCCGACCGGGCCCAGCACGGGAATGAGCAGTTCTTC.

The J gene is TRBJ2-5, the V gene TRBV7-9; perhaps TRBD1 as D (5 bases). The CDR3 extends over 15 amino acids. Germline CDR1 reads SEHNR; CDR2 reads FQNEAQ (reference sequence). V gave up 1 base and J gave up 5 bases, with 14 bases separating them. The CDR3 DNA follows: TGTGCCAGCAGCTTAGGAAGGGGAAAGGTGGAGACCCAGTACTTC. It codes for CASSLGRGKVETQYF.

This chain's CDR3 is CSARVRESGELFF. CDR3 DNA: TGCAGTGCTAGAGTGAGGGAGAGTGGGGAGCTGTTTTTT. This chain joins TRBV20-1 and TRBJ2-2; D is perhaps TRBD2 (5 bases). CDR1 DFQATT and CDR2 SNEGSKA come from the germline V gene (reference sequence). The CDR3 has 13 residues. V gave up 1 base and J gave up 8 bases, with 11 bases separating them.

Only a few counts were recorded for this clonotype. This sequence joins TRBV19 and TRBJ1-2, with unresolved D. CDR1 LNHDA and CDR2 SQIVND come from the germline V gene (reference sequence). This CDR3 has 13 amino acids. Trimming took 6 bases from V and 4 from J, leaving 12 bases between them. The CDR3 DNA follows: TGTGCCAGTAGGAAAGCCTTTCTCTATGGCTACACCTTC. Amino acids: CASRKAFLYGYTF. Complete variable domain (other parts from reference TRBV19 and TRBJ1-2): DGGITQSPKYLFRKEGQNVTLSCEQNLNHDAMYWYRQDPGQGLRLIYYSQIVNDFQKGDIAEGYSVSREKKESFPLTVTSAQKNPTAFYLCASRKAFLYGYTFGSGTRLTVV.

The chain carries TRBV10-2 and TRBJ1-5, with TRBD1 matching 7 bases. Germline trimming cut 4 bases from V and 8 bases from J; bases unmatched to any gene: 5. This CDR3 comprises 13 residues. Germline-derived CDR1 and CDR2 are WSHSY and SAAADI. CDR3 amino acids: CASSAGQQKPQHF. The CDR3 nucleotides read TGCGCCAGCAGTGCGGGACAGCAGAAGCCCCAGCATTTT.

This clonotype has just a few counts. This chain connects TRBV5-8 to TRBJ2-4; no firm D call. Per germline, CDR1 SGHTS and CDR2 YDEGEE. CDR3 size: 14 residues. V was shortened by 1 base and J by 4 bases, with 9 bases between the two germline ends. CDR3 sequence reads: CASSLWLGKNIQYF. CDR3 nucleotides: TGTGCCAGCAGCTTGTGGTTAGGGAAAAACATTCAGTACTTC.

The rearrangement joins TRBV12-3 or TRBV12-4 to TRBJ2-3; no firm D call. The CDR3 extends over 13 amino acids. The V gene lost 5 bases and the J gene lost 4 bases, with 10 bases spanning the gap. DNA of the CDR3: TGTGCCAGCAGTCCCCAGGTTGCAGATACGCAGTATTTT. This codes for CASSPQVADTQYF.

This clonotype was observed at least ten times. V gene TRBV7-8 combines with J gene TRBJ2-7, with D possibly matching TRBD1 (5 bases). V was cut by 0 bases and J by 3 bases, with 9 bases left in between. Per the germline V gene, CDR1 is SGHVS and CDR2 is FQNEAQ. CDR3 length equals 14 residues. CDR3 coding DNA: TGTGCCAGCAGCTTAGCGACCAGGGTCTACGAGCAGTACTTC. As protein: CASSLATRVYEQYF.

This clonotype has a handful of counts. The rearrangement uses TRBV10-3 and TRBJ1-4, with D perhaps matching TRBD1 (6 bases). The germline CDR1 and CDR2 sequences are ENHRY and SYGVKD. CDR3 size: 14 residues. Trimming stripped 10 bases from V and 6 bases from J, with 18 bases between. The CDR3 DNA is TGTGCCAGCAAAAGAGGGGGGAATGATGAAAAACTGTTTTTT. As protein: CASKRGGNDEKLFF.

Comments on this clonotype: It may be a read error: a sequence one base away is much more abundant. No conserved phenylalanine or tryptophan is present at the end of the CDR3, so a read error is the likely explanation. The V call is TRBV12-3 or TRBV12-4, the J call TRBJ2-5, with D perhaps given as TRBD1 or TRBD2 (5 bases each). CDR3 size: 14 residues. Trimming stripped 0 bases from V and 4 bases from J, with 9 bases between. The CDR3 DNA reads TGTGCCAGCAGTTTAGCGCTTGGGGGAGAGACCCAGTACTGC. Amino acids: CASSLALGGETQYC.

This clonotype was seen only a few times. The chain recombines TRBV6-5 with TRBJ1-2, with TRBD1 matching over 9 bases. Losses at the gene ends were 2 bases for V and 8 bases for J; bases not matched to a gene: 6. The CDR3 runs to 14 residues. The V gene's germline CDR1 is MNHEY and CDR2 SVGAGI. CDR3 in amino acids: CASSYTRDRAGYTF. As DNA, the CDR3 is TGTGCCAGCAGTTACACCAGGGACAGGGCGGGCTACACCTTC.

This clonotype was found a few times. Sequence at one end of the junction differs from germline and may be a read error. V is TRBV27 and J is TRBJ2-1; TRBD2 agrees at 7 bases. In germline, CDR1 is MNHEY, CDR2 SMNVEV (reference sequence). This CDR3 has 16 residues. CDR3 DNA: TGCGCCAGCAGTTTTGTCGGGGGAGGGTCCTACAATGAGCAGTTCTTC. It specifies CASSFVGGGSYNEQFF.

Only one count was recorded for this clonotype. This sequence joins TRBV20-1 and TRBJ2-2, with D uncertain. Germline-derived CDR1 and CDR2 are DFQATT and SNEGSKA (reference sequence). CDR3 length equals 13 residues. Here the CDR3 reads CSASLRDTGELFF. CDR3 bases: TGCAGCGCCAGCCTTAGAGACACCGGGGAGCTGTTTTTT.

This clonotype has a count of ten or more. V gene TRBV5-1 combines with J gene TRBJ2-2; D may be TRBD1 (5 bases). Between the trimmed V and J ends, which lost 4 bases and 3 bases, there was a span of 13 bases. CDR3 length equals 15 residues. CDR1 is SGHRS, CDR2 YFSETQ, per germline. CDR3 region: CASSLQASHTGELFF. The CDR3, as DNA: TGCGCCAGCAGCCTACAGGCATCTCACACCGGGGAGCTGTTTTTT. The complete variable domain, with remaining parts taken from reference TRBV5-1 and TRBJ2-2, reads KAGVTQTPRYLIKTRGQQVTLSCSPISGHRSVSWYQQTPGQGLQFLFEYFSETQRNKGNFPGRFSGRQFSNSRSEMNVSTLELGDSALYLCASSLQASHTGELFFGEGSRLTVL.

The sample holds a few counts of this clonotype. The V call is TRBV11-3, the J call TRBJ2-1, with 8 bases identical to TRBD2. The CDR3 contains 17 residues. The ends lost 0 bases at V and 2 bases at J; junction bases unmatched: 6. Germline assignment: CDR1 SGHNT and CDR2 YENEEA. CDR3 nucleotides: TGTGCCAGCAGCTTAGAGGTATTAGCGGGGCCCTACAATGAGCAGTTCTTC. The encoded protein is CASSLEVLAGPYNEQFF.

This chain uses TRBV7-2 with TRBJ2-2; 9 bases align to TRBD2. This CDR3 has 16 residues. Germline CDR1 and CDR2: SGHTA and FQGNSA. After removal of 1 base from V and 4 bases from J, the junction contained 4 bases not matched to a gene. The CDR3 region is CASSLVASGATGELFF. CDR3 coding DNA: TGTGCCAGCAGCTTAGTAGCTAGCGGGGCCACCGGGGAGCTGTTTTTT.

The rearrangement links TRBV2 to TRBJ2-1, with a possible D match to TRBD1 (5 bases). Trimming cost V 7 bases and J 0 bases, with 7 bases left between them. Germline CDR1 is SNHLY and CDR2 is FYNNEI. This CDR3 has 13 amino acids. CDR3: CASKGRSYNEQFF. For the CDR3, the DNA is TGTGCCAGCAAGGGGCGCTCCTACAATGAGCAGTTCTTC. Drawing the rest from reference TRBV2 and TRBJ2-1, the complete variable domain is EPEVTQTPSHQVTQMGQEVILRCVPISNHLYFYWYRQILGQKVEFLVSFYNNEISEKSEIFDDQFSVERPDGSNFTLKIRSTKLEDSAMYFCASKGRSYNEQFFGPGTRLTVL.

This clonotype turned up a few times. The chain couples TRBV29-1 to TRBJ2-5; D gene ambiguous. The CDR3 runs to 14 residues. In germline, CDR1 is SQVTM, CDR2 ANQGSEA. V lost 6 bases and J lost 0, with 14 bases in between. The CDR3 DNA reads as TGCAGCGTCCACCCCTCTGGGAACCAAGAGACCCAGTACTTC. This gives the protein CSVHPSGNQETQYF.

Only a few counts were recorded for this clonotype. A junction boundary mismatches the germline segment, possibly from a read error. This chain connects TRBV18 to TRBJ2-7; 8 bases map to TRBD2. Germline V CDR1 and CDR2: KGHSH, LQKENI. The CDR3 extends over 16 amino acids. The CDR3 is CASSPREGTPNYEQYF. In DNA form, the CDR3 reads TGTGCCAGCTCCCCACGGGAGGGGACCCCCAATTACGAGCAGTACTTC.

The genes are TRBV7-9 and TRBJ2-1; a weak D match, TRBD2 (6 bases). V lost 7 bases to trimming and J lost 7 bases, with 11 bases between them. CDR1 and CDR2 (germline): SEHNR, FQNEAQ (reference sequence). CDR3 size: 12 residues. The CDR3 bases are TGTGCCAGCAACAGGCGGGATAATGAGCAGTTCTTC. This sequence encodes CASNRRDNEQFF.

This clonotype was counted only a few times. CDR3 protein: CASSIASGSYNEQFF. Here the CDR3 DNA reads TGTGCCAGTAGTATAGCTAGCGGGAGCTACAATGAGCAGTTCTTC. The chain joins TRBV19 to TRBJ2-1; 10 bases agree with TRBD2. J was trimmed by 3 bases and V by 1 base; bases with no gene match: 0. Germline assignment: CDR1 LNHDA and CDR2 SQIVND (reference sequence). The CDR3 runs to 15 residues.

The chain has TRBV27 and TRBJ2-3; D is possibly TRBD1 (6 bases). This CDR3 is built from 16 residues. Trimming removed 3 bases at V and 2 bases at J, with 15 bases between. CDR1 and CDR2 (germline): MNHEY, SMNVEV (reference sequence). As DNA, the CDR3 is TGTGCCAGCAGTTTCTCCGGGACAAGATTCACAGATACGCAGTATTTT. Translated: CASSFSGTRFTDTQYF.

J is TRBJ1-1 and V is TRBV27; TRBD1 is a possible D gene (6 bases). CDR1 and CDR2 from the germline V gene are MNHEY and SMNVEV (reference sequence). Between the trimmed V and J ends, which lost 6 bases and 0 bases, there was a span of 14 bases. This CDR3 spans 15 amino acids. CDR3 sequence: CASSEGGLMNTEAFF. CDR3 nucleotides: TGTGCCAGCAGCGAGGGGGGCCTCATGAACACTGAAGCTTTCTTT.

In its sample, this clonotype was seen many times. The chain combines TRBV10-3 with TRBJ2-7; TRBD2 agrees at 7 bases. The CDR3 is 11 amino acids. Germline CDR1 ENHRY, CDR2 SYGVKD. V shed 8 bases and J 3 bases; nucleotides not matched to a gene: 1. CDR3 amino acids: CAIGGGYEQYF. DNA of the CDR3: TGTGCCATCGGGGGGGGCTACGAGCAGTACTTC.

This clonotype was seen a handful of times. V and J are TRBV21-1 and TRBJ2-3; the table names TRBD1, a call not compared with the DNA. TRBV21-1 is marked as a pseudogene. This CDR3 contains 16 residues. The CDR3 bases are TGTGCCAGCAGCAAATCGGAGGGGATGGGCACAGATACGCAGTATTTT. It codes for CASSKSEGMGTDTQYF.

The chain links TRBV7-2 to TRBJ2-2; D unclear. Per the germline V gene, CDR1 is SGHTA and CDR2 is FQGNSA. There are 15 residues in the CDR3. V lost 5 bases, J lost 6 bases, and 16 bases lay in between. CDR3 sequence: CASSPKWFSAGELFF. The CDR3 DNA reads TGTGCCAGCAGCCCAAAGTGGTTTTCGGCCGGGGAGCTGTTTTTT.

The table lists this clonotype with a few counts. The rearrangement uses TRBV5-1 and TRBJ2-4; D is undetermined. The CDR3 extends over 13 amino acids. Per the germline V gene, CDR1 is SGHRS and CDR2 is YFSETQ. Trimming shortened V by 0 bases and J by 7 bases, and 8 bases separated the two germline ends. The CDR3 DNA reads as TGCGCCAGCAGCTTGGCTGGCGCGAACATTCAGTACTTC. The encoded protein is CASSLAGANIQYF.

The rearrangement uses TRBV29-1 and TRBJ1-1, with a weak D call TRBD1 (6 bases). V was clipped by 1 base and J by 4 bases, with 13 bases between them. This CDR3 region has 14 residues. Germline V gene data show CDR1 as SQVTM and CDR2 as ANQGSEA. CDR3 amino acids: CSVEVQGIATEAFF. The CDR3 coding sequence is TGCAGCGTTGAAGTGCAGGGGATTGCCACTGAAGCTTTCTTT.